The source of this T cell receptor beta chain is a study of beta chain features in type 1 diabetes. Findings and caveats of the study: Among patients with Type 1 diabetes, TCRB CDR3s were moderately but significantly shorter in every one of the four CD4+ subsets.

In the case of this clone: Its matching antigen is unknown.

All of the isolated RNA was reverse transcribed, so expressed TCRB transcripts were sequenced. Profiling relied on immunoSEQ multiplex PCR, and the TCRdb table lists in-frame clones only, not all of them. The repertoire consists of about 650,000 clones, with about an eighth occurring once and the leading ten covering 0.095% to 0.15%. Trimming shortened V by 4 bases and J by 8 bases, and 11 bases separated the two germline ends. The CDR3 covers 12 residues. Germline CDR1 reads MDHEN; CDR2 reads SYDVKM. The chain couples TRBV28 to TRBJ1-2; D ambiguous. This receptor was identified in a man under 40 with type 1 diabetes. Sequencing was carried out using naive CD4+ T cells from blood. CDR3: CASSSAGRGYTF. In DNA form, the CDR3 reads TGTGCCAGCAGTTCCGCGGGTAGGGGCTACACCTTC.